A selection of T cell receptor beta chains follows, all from one sample in a study of PD-L1 blockade in urothelial cancer. TCRdb's table, derived via immunoSEQ multiplex PCR, lists solely in-frame clones and lacks some. The profile shows fewer than 45,000 clones, approximately 91% of them singletons. Sequences were derived from PBMCs, sampled around atezolizumab (anti-PD-L1) treatment. The receptors here all came from a donor at least 40 years old with urothelial cancer. Both conserved end residues are part of each CDR3. A D gene is named only where the DNA matches it firmly. Size values are once, few and many counts, or a class for expanded clones, and some rows have none.

>TRBJ2-5|TRBV19|NA|NA
CASSIGPTQYF
TGTGCCAGTAGTATTGGGCCGACCCAGTACTTC
>TRBJ2-1|TRBV5-4|NA|NA
CASSLAALGLEQFF
TGTGCCAGCAGCTTGGCGGCTCTAGGTCTTGAGCAGTTCTTC
>TRBJ2-7|TRBV6-5|NA|NA
CASSYSGAPPAYEQYF
TGTGCCAGCAGTTACTCTGGGGCGCCACCCGCTTACGAGCAGTACTTC
>TRBJ2-7|TRBV30|NA|once
CACARGGAGYEQYF
TGTGCCTGTGCAAGAGGGGGCGCGGGGTACGAGCAGTACTTC
>TRBJ1-1|TRBV7-6|NA|once
CASSLGGLSDTEAFF
TGTGCCAGCAGCTTAGGGGGGCTGTCTGACACTGAAGCTTTCTTT
>TRBJ1-1|TRBV5-1|NA|NA
CASSRRGVNTEAFF
TGCGCCAGCAGCCGTCGGGGGGTGAACACTGAAGCTTTCTTT
>TRBJ2-3|TRBV7-6|NA|NA
CASSPTWRGTDTQYF
TGTGCCAGCAGCCCCACCTGGCGGGGCACAGATACGCAGTATTTT
>TRBJ1-3|TRBV14|NA|NA
CASSPGRVRNTIYF
TGTGCCAGCAGCCCCGGGAGGGTCAGAAACACCATATATTTT
>TRBJ2-4|TRBV7-8|TRBD2|NA
CASSPRVTSGTPWAKNIQYF
TGTGCCAGCAGCCCACGGGTGACTAGCGGGACTCCCTGGGCCAAAAACATTCAGTACTTC
>TRBJ1-4|TRBV14|NA|NA
CASSQVRQATNEKLFF
TGTGCCAGCAGCCAAGTTCGTCAGGCAACTAATGAAAAACTGTTTTTT
>TRBJ2-1|TRBV29-1|TRBD2|NA
CSVDLLAGVSSNEQFF
TGCAGCGTTGACCTCCTAGCGGGAGTATCTAGTAATGAGCAGTTCTTC
>TRBJ2-3|TRBV18|TRBD2|NA
CASSLWTGGGGTDTQYF
TGTGCCAGCTCACTCTGGACGGGAGGAGGAGGTACAGATACGCAGTATTTT
>TRBJ2-2|TRBV6-5|TRBD2|NA
CASSYAPLAAGELFF
TGTGCCAGCAGTTACGCCCCGCTAGCGGCCGGGGAGCTGTTTTTT
>TRBJ2-3|TRBV18|TRBD2|NA
CASSPPAGGTDTQYF
TGTGCCAGCTCACCACCGGCGGGAGGCACAGATACGCAGTATTTT
>TRBJ1-2|TRBV14|NA|NA
CASSQGAGRNYGYTF
TGTGCCAGCAGCCAAGGGGCAGGGCGAAACTATGGCTACACCTTC
>TRBJ1-5|TRBV28|NA|few
CASSLWGIQGEVNQPQHF
TGTGCCAGCAGTTTATGGGGGATACAGGGTGAGGTGAATCAGCCCCAGCATTTT
>TRBJ2-5|TRBV19|NA|NA
CASSSDYPQETQYF
TGTGCCAGTAGTTCGGACTACCCTCAAGAGACCCAGTACTTC
>TRBJ2-7|TRBV27|TRBD1|NA
CASSLYGTVSYEQYF
TGTGCCAGCAGTTTATATGGGACAGTTTCCTACGAGCAGTACTTC
>TRBJ2-1|TRBV7-2|NA|NA
CASSLGAESKRFF
TGTGCCAGCAGCTTAGGAGCGGAGTCCAAACGGTTCTTC
>TRBJ1-2|TRBV28|NA|few
CASRTRGYGYTF
TGTGCCAGCAGGACCAGGGGTTATGGCTACACCTTC
>TRBJ2-3|TRBV10-3|TRBD1|NA
CAISGVQGAGDTQYF
TGTGCCATCAGTGGTGTACAGGGGGCCGGAGATACGCAGTATTTT
>TRBJ2-1|TRBV7-9|TRBD1|once
CASSPTTGATYNEQFF
TGTGCCAGCAGCCCTACGACAGGGGCGACCTACAATGAGCAGTTCTTC
>TRBJ1-2|TRBV9|NA|once
CASSVGQGAPVGHTF
NA
>TRBJ2-5|TRBV5-1|NA|once
CASSSTGTPRGVTQYF
TGCGCCAGCAGCTCCACCGGGACCCCCAGGGGGGTGACCCAGTACTTC
>TRBJ2-7|TRBV6-1|NA|NA
CASSDYREGYEQYF
TGTGCCAGCAGTGATTACAGGGAAGGCTACGAGCAGTACTTC
>TRBJ2-2|TRBV27|TRBD1|NA
CASSTQQGGNTGELFF
TGTGCCAGCAGTACCCAACAGGGGGGGAACACCGGGGAGCTGTTTTTT
>TRBJ2-7|TRBV7-8|TRBD2|once
CASSPKGGAGGPHEQYF
TGTGCCAGCAGCCCGAAGGGGGGGGCGGGAGGGCCTCACGAGCAGTACTTC
>TRBJ2-7|TRBV7-8|TRBD2|once
CASSPRAWLAGTYEQYF
TGTGCCAGCAGCCCCCGTGCCTGGCTAGCGGGGACCTACGAGCAGTACTTC
>TRBJ2-2|TRBV19|TRBD2|NA
CASSRGGNTGELFF
TGTGCCAGTAGTAGGGGGGGGAACACCGGGGAGCTGTTTTTT
>TRBJ1-1|TRBV30|NA|NA
CACLALHGQIVNTEAFF
TGTGCCTGCCTTGCCCTACACGGACAGATAGTGAACACTGAAGCTTTCTTT
>TRBJ2-1|TRBV4-3|TRBD1|NA
CASSQDAGQGYEQFF
TGCGCCAGCAGCCAAGATGCGGGACAGGGCTATGAGCAGTTCTTC
>TRBJ1-2|TRBV19|NA|NA
CASSIGADYGYTF
TGTGCCAGTAGTATAGGGGCAGACTATGGCTACACCTTC
>TRBJ2-1|TRBV4-1|TRBD2|NA
CASSQNTGRAGYNEQFF
TGCGCCAGCAGCCAAAACACCGGGAGGGCCGGGTACAATGAGCAGTTCTTC